Sequencing of this T cell receptor (beta chain) was carried out in a study of T cell responses to AZD1222 COVID-19 vaccine. Study-wide points: Nearly half of spike-specific TCRs reportedly target unmutated variant regions.

The V segment lost 0 bases and the J segment 0 bases; nucleotides outside the gene matches: 5. The CDR3 extends over 17 amino acids. Germline CDR1 reads SGDLS; CDR2 reads YYNGEE. As regards this clone: Its antigen is currently unknown.

Sequencing used immunoSEQ multiplex PCR; TCRdb keeps in-frame clones, though not all of them. The repertoire holds 100,000 or so clones, with around nine tenths as singletons. The material sequenced was peripheral blood, taken on day 0 of AZD1222 vaccination. The source is an adult in good health. The chain recombines TRBV9 with TRBJ2-2; 7 nucleotides line up with TRBD2. This CDR3 reads CASSVDSGPPNTGELFF. DNA for the CDR3: TGTGCCAGCAGCGTAGATAGCGGGCCACCGAACACCGGGGAGCTGTTTTTT.